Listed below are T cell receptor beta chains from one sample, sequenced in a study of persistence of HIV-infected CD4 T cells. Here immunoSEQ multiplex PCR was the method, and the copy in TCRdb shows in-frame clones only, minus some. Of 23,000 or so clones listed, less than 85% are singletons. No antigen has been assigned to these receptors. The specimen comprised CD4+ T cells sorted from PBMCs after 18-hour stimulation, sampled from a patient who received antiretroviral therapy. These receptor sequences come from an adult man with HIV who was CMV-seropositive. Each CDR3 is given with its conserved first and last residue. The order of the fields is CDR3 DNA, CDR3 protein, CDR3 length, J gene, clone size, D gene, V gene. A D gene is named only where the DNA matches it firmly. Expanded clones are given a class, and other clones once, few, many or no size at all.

DNA: TGTGCCAGCAGCCAAGGTACAGGGCCTAATGAAAAACTGTTTTTT
CDR3: CASSQGTGPNEKLFF
length: 15
J: TRBJ1-4
size: few
D: .
V: TRBV3-1/TRBV3-2

DNA: TGTGCCAGCAGTTTATCGAAGGGGTTGTACGAGCAGTACTTC
CDR3: CASSLSKGLYEQYF
length: 14
J: TRBJ2-7
size: .
D: .
V: TRBV27

DNA: TGTGCCAGCAGCTTGCCCAGGGAGGGAGCTGGAAACACCATATATTTT
CDR3: CASSLPREGAGNTIYF
length: 16
J: TRBJ1-3
size: .
D: .
V: TRBV5-4

DNA: TGTGCCAGCAGCTCCGGGGCGGCGGGGAACGCGAATTCACCCCTCCACTTT
CDR3: CASSSGAAGNANSPLHF
length: 17
J: TRBJ1-6
size: medium-sized
D: .
V: TRBV7-2

DNA: TGTGCCAGCAGCGCGGACAGGGCCCACACCGGGGAGCTGTTTTTT
CDR3: CASSADRAHTGELFF
length: 15
J: TRBJ2-2
size: once
D: TRBD1
V: TRBV5-4

DNA: TGCGCCAGCAGCTCCGAGTCGGGCTATAATTCACCCCTCCACTTT
CDR3: CASSSESGYNSPLHF
length: 15
J: TRBJ1-6
size: .
D: .
V: TRBV5-1

DNA: TGTGCCAGCAGCAAAGTGAGGGACAGGGCGAACACCGGGGAGCTGTTTTTT
CDR3: CASSKVRDRANTGELFF
length: 17
J: TRBJ2-2
size: .
D: .
V: TRBV21-1

DNA: TGTGCCAGCAGCCGTCTAGCGGGGGGGGTTATTGAGCAGTTCTTC
CDR3: CASSRLAGGVIEQFF
length: 15
J: TRBJ2-1
size: .
D: TRBD2
V: TRBV3-1/TRBV3-2

DNA: TGTGCCAGCAGCCATTACGGGTTTGAGCAGTTCTTC
CDR3: CASSHYGFEQFF
length: 12
J: TRBJ2-1
size: once
D: .
V: TRBV3-1/TRBV3-2

DNA: TGCGCCAGCAAGGCATCAGACAGGGAAGATCAGCCCCAGCATTTT
CDR3: CASKASDREDQPQHF
length: 15
J: TRBJ1-5
size: .
D: TRBD1
V: TRBV10-2

DNA: TGTGCCATCAGTGAACCTAGGGGACAGGGTCCCACTGGGCAGTACTTC
CDR3: CAISEPRGQGPTGQYF
length: 16
J: TRBJ2-7
size: .
D: TRBD1
V: TRBV10-3

DNA: TGTGCCAGCAGCTTGGATGTTAAGAGTGGCTACACCTTC
CDR3: CASSLDVKSGYTF
length: 13
J: TRBJ1-2
size: .
D: .
V: TRBV5-4

DNA: TGTGCCAGCAGCTTAGAATCCCCCACGGCCGCTAACTATGGCTACACCTTC
CDR3: CASSLESPTAANYGYTF
length: 17
J: TRBJ1-2
size: .
D: .
V: TRBV7-9

DNA: TGTGCCAGCACCTCGGACAGGCACTCCTACGAGCAGTACTTC
CDR3: CASTSDRHSYEQYF
length: 14
J: TRBJ2-7
size: .
D: TRBD1
V: TRBV2

DNA: TGTGCCACCAGTGATTTGTCGGGGGTCTACAATGAGCAGTTCTTC
CDR3: CATSDLSGVYNEQFF
length: 15
J: TRBJ2-1
size: few
D: .
V: TRBV24-1

DNA: TGCGCCAGCAGCCCGGGACTAGCGGGGGGAGATACGCAGTATTTT
CDR3: CASSPGLAGGDTQYF
length: 15
J: TRBJ2-3
size: once
D: TRBD2
V: TRBV5-1

DNA: TGTGCCAGCAGCTTAACTGGCCTAGCGGGGCCAAAAGATACGCAGTATTTT
CDR3: CASSLTGLAGPKDTQYF
length: 17
J: TRBJ2-3
size: .
D: TRBD2
V: TRBV7-2

DNA: TGTGCCAGCAGCTCCGGGGGGGAGCAGTTCTTC
CDR3: CASSSGGEQFF
length: 11
J: TRBJ2-1
size: .
D: TRBD2
V: TRBV7-3

DNA: TGTGCCAGCAGCTTAGGTTCTGGCGGGGCCCGAACTGGGGGGGAGCTGTTTTTT
CDR3: CASSLGSGGARTGGELFF
length: 18
J: TRBJ2-2
size: .
D: .
V: TRBV11-2

DNA: TGTGCCAGCAGTTCACCGTCGCCGGGACAGGAGGCGGATACGCAGTATTTT
CDR3: CASSSPSPGQEADTQYF
length: 17
J: TRBJ2-3
size: .
D: TRBD1
V: TRBV28

DNA: TGCGCCAGCAGCTTCGGACCGGGGCCAAACAATGAGCAGTTCTTC
CDR3: CASSFGPGPNNEQFF
length: 15
J: TRBJ2-1
size: .
D: .
V: TRBV5-1

DNA: TGCGCCAGCAGCCAAGGTGGGGGCGTGATGAACACTGAAGCTTTCTTT
CDR3: CASSQGGGVMNTEAFF
length: 16
J: TRBJ1-1
size: .
D: .
V: TRBV4-1

DNA: TGTGCCAGCAGCCGGACGGCTTCCTACGAGCAGTACTTC
CDR3: CASSRTASYEQYF
length: 13
J: TRBJ2-7
size: few
D: .
V: TRBV6-5

DNA: TGTGCCAGCAGTTACCGGGAACCCGAAGGCAATCAGCCCCAGCATTTT
CDR3: CASSYREPEGNQPQHF
length: 16
J: TRBJ1-5
size: .
D: .
V: TRBV6-2/TRBV6-3

DNA: TGTGCCAGCTCAACAGGCCCCCGATCCGAGCAGTACTTC
CDR3: CASSTGPRSEQYF
length: 13
J: TRBJ2-7
size: .
D: .
V: TRBV18

DNA: TGTGCCAGTAGCCCGACGGGAGCTAACTATGGCTACACCTTC
CDR3: CASSPTGANYGYTF
length: 14
J: TRBJ1-2
size: .
D: .
V: TRBV2

DNA: TGTGCCAGCAGTTTACGGCAGAAAGTCTATGGCTACACCTTC
CDR3: CASSLRQKVYGYTF
length: 14
J: TRBJ1-2
size: .
D: .
V: TRBV28

DNA: TGTGCCAGCAGCTTGTCGACAGGGGGAAACACCATATATTTT
CDR3: CASSLSTGGNTIYF
length: 14
J: TRBJ1-3
size: once
D: TRBD1
V: TRBV5-4

DNA: TGTGCCAGCTCACCCAAAAACGCGGGACAGGGATATAGCACAGATACGCAGTATTTT
CDR3: CASSPKNAGQGYSTDTQYF
length: 19
J: TRBJ2-3
size: .
D: TRBD1
V: TRBV18

DNA: TGTGCCAGCAGCCACACCAAAAACCTATTCGGACTAGCGGGGGTTAGACCCTCCTACGAGCAGTACTTC
CDR3: CASSHTKNLFGLAGVRPSYEQYF
length: 23
J: TRBJ2-7
size: .
D: TRBD2
V: TRBV7-8

DNA: TGTGCCAGCAGCTTAGCCCAGGGGAACACTGAAGCTTTCTTT
CDR3: CASSLAQGNTEAFF
length: 14
J: TRBJ1-1
size: few
D: .
V: TRBV7-2

DNA: TGCGCCAGCAGCTTGACGGTCCGCTACAATGAGCAGTTCTTC
CDR3: CASSLTVRYNEQFF
length: 14
J: TRBJ2-1
size: medium-sized
D: .
V: TRBV5-1

DNA: TGCAGCGGGGCTAGCGGGGGGGCCTTGGAGACCCAGTACTTC
CDR3: CSGASGGALETQYF
length: 14
J: TRBJ2-5
size: .
D: TRBD2
V: TRBV29-1

DNA: TGTGCCAGTAGTATAGAGGGGCGGGGGGGCCGAACCCGCCAAAACATTCAGTACTTC
CDR3: CASSIEGRGGRTRQNIQYF
length: 19
J: TRBJ2-4
size: .
D: TRBD2
V: TRBV19

DNA: TGTGCCAGCAGCCTTAGGCGGGCAGGGGCTGAGTATTTCTTC
CDR3: CASSLRRAGAEYFF
length: 14
J: TRBJ2-1
size: .
D: .
V: TRBV3-1/TRBV3-2

DNA: TGTGCCAGCAATTCCGATAGCGGGGGGCGGGAGACCCAGTACTTC
CDR3: CASNSDSGGRETQYF
length: 15
J: TRBJ2-5
size: .
D: TRBD2
V: TRBV25-1

DNA: TGTGCCAGCAGCTTGACCACCTACGAGCAGTACTTC
CDR3: CASSLTTYEQYF
length: 12
J: TRBJ2-7
size: few
D: .
V: TRBV5-8

DNA: TGTGCCAGCAGCTTAATGTCGGGGACCGGGGAGCTGTTTTTT
CDR3: CASSLMSGTGELFF
length: 14
J: TRBJ2-2
size: .
D: .
V: TRBV7-6

DNA: TGCGCCAGCAACCCCTCAGAAGGTTGGGACACCGGGGAGCTGTTTTTT
CDR3: CASNPSEGWDTGELFF
length: 16
J: TRBJ2-2
size: .
D: .
V: TRBV5-1

DNA: TGTGCCTGGACCCAACAGGGGGCAGAAGGCTACACCTTC
CDR3: CAWTQQGAEGYTF
length: 13
J: TRBJ1-2
size: .
D: TRBD1
V: TRBV30

DNA: TGTGCCAGCAGACCCCCAGGGGGCGTGGGTCAGCCCCAGCATTTT
CDR3: CASRPPGGVGQPQHF
length: 15
J: TRBJ1-5
size: .
D: TRBD1
V: TRBV28

DNA: TGTGCCAGCAGCAGGCGGAATCCCTGGGAGCAGTTCTTC
CDR3: CASSRRNPWEQFF
length: 13
J: TRBJ2-1
size: .
D: .
V: TRBV11-1

DNA: TGTGCCATCAGTGAGTCGGCGACAGCCTATGGCTACACCTTC
CDR3: CAISESATAYGYTF
length: 14
J: TRBJ1-2
size: .
D: .
V: TRBV10-3

DNA: TGTGCCAGCAGTGGCCGCGGGGACATCTATCTTAACTATGGCTACACCTTC
CDR3: CASSGRGDIYLNYGYTF
length: 17
J: TRBJ1-2
size: .
D: .
V: TRBV2

DNA: TGTGCCAGCAGCCAAGACCGGCGGACCACAGATACGCAGTATTTT
CDR3: CASSQDRRTTDTQYF
length: 15
J: TRBJ2-3
size: .
D: .
V: TRBV4-2

DNA: TGTGCCACCAGCAGAGACAGGACAGGGAATGAAAAACTGTTTTTT
CDR3: CATSRDRTGNEKLFF
length: 15
J: TRBJ1-4
size: .
D: TRBD1
V: TRBV15